The rows below give T cell receptor beta chains drawn from one sample of a study of early T cells in non-severe SARS-CoV-2 infection. TCRdb re-called the 5' RACE reads through MiXCR, storing one row per CDR3 protein. Altogether fewer than 120,000 distinct CDR3 sequences are present, roughly an eighth being singletons, with the ten largest covering approximately 3.5%. The input for sequencing was whole blood, taken at baseline. These TCRs come from an adult who was a healthcare worker with PCR-confirmed SARS-CoV-2 infection or an uninfected control (not recorded which). Each CDR3 is given with its conserved first and last residue. D genes are given only for firm matches. Some rows mark clone size as missing; the rest say once, few, many or name a class of expanded clone.

TRBD2 | TRBJ2-2 | NA | TRBV5-1 | CASSALAGNTGELFF | TGCGCCAGCAGCGCTTTAGCGGGGAACACCGGGGAGCTGTTTTTT
NA | TRBJ2-2 | NA | TRBV20-1 | CSARATRTWELFF | TGCAGTGCTAGAGCTACGAGGACCTGGGAGCTGTTTTTT
TRBD1 | TRBJ2-6 | few | TRBV4-1 | CASSQETGDPNVLTF | TGCGCCAGCAGCCAAGAGACAGGGGATCCCAACGTCCTGACTTTC
NA | TRBJ2-3 | NA | TRBV9 | CASAERVSTDTQYF | TGTGCCTCGGCAGAGCGGGTGAGCACAGATACGCAGTATTTT
NA | TRBJ1-4 | many | TRBV28 | CASSSPGLLNEKLFF | TGTGCCAGCAGTTCCCCGGGACTCCTTAATGAAAAACTGTTTTTT
NA | TRBJ2-7 | few | TRBV29-1 | CSVEGQPYEQYF | TGCAGCGTTGAAGGACAGCCCTACGAGCAGTACTTC
TRBD1 | TRBJ1-6 | NA | TRBV5-1 | CASSFETGDNSPLHF | TGCGCCAGCAGCTTTGAGACAGGGGATAATTCACCCCTCCACTTT
NA | TRBJ1-1 | many | TRBV6-6 | CASTGDRRTEAFF | TGTGCCAGCACCGGAGACAGGCGGACTGAAGCTTTCTTT
TRBD1 | TRBJ2-5 | few | TRBV6-4 | CASSRTGGQRETQYF | TGTGCCAGCAGCCGGACAGGGGGTCAGAGGGAGACCCAGTACTTC
TRBD1 | TRBJ2-7 | few | TRBV6-1 | CASSETRQGRSREQYF | TGTGCCAGCAGTGAAACCCGACAGGGGAGGTCGCGTGAGCAGTACTTC
TRBD1 | TRBJ2-7 | few | TRBV27 | CASSSRGPPAEQYF | TGTGCCAGCAGTTCCAGGGGGCCCCCCGCCGAGCAGTACTTC
TRBD2 | TRBJ2-3 | NA | TRBV5-6 | CASSLRGTSGTDTQYF | TGTGCCAGCAGCTTGCGCGGGACTAGCGGCACAGATACGCAGTATTTT
NA | TRBJ2-3 | few | TRBV28 | CASSPQGTPTDTQYF | TGTGCCAGCAGTCCGCAGGGGACCCCCACAGATACGCAGTATTTT
NA | TRBJ2-7 | many | TRBV30 | CAWSVVRESEQYF | TGTGCCTGGAGTGTTGTCCGGGAGTCCGAGCAGTACTTC
TRBD2 | TRBJ2-5 | few | TRBV3-1 | CASSQLRTSPQETQYF | TGTGCCAGCAGCCAACTCCGGACTAGCCCCCAAGAGACCCAGTACTTC
TRBD1 | TRBJ2-7 | few | TRBV29-1 | CSVRDSTTYEQYF | TGCAGCGTCCGGGACAGTACCACCTACGAGCAGTACTTC
NA | TRBJ2-3 | NA | TRBV29-1 | CSVGPLGTVSTDTQYF | TGCAGCGTTGGCCCCCTGGGCACAGTGAGCACAGATACGCAGTATTTT
NA | TRBJ1-2 | few | TRBV12-3/TRBV12-4 | CASSPGDDGYGYTF | TGTGCCAGCAGTCCAGGGGATGATGGCTATGGCTACACCTTC
TRBD1 | TRBJ2-7 | NA | TRBV5-1 | CASSFDRDPYEQYF | TGCGCCAGCAGCTTCGACAGGGACCCCTACGAGCAGTACTTC
TRBD1 | TRBJ1-2 | NA | TRBV20-1 | CSARIGTGSWANYGYTF | TGCAGTGCTAGAATAGGGACAGGGTCTTGGGCTAACTATGGCTACACCTTC
NA | TRBJ2-7 | NA | TRBV3-1 | CASSRDSLGSYEQYF | TGTGCCAGCAGCCGGGACTCCCTTGGGTCCTACGAGCAGTACTTC
TRBD1 | TRBJ1-2 | NA | TRBV5-1 | CASSPLPGTGGNYGYTF | TGCGCCAGCAGCCCCCTGCCCGGGACAGGGGGTAACTATGGCTACACCTTC
NA | TRBJ2-7 | many | TRBV7-6 | CASSPGGDEQYF | TGTGCCAGCAGCCCCGGGGGCGACGAGCAGTACTTC
NA | TRBJ2-1 | few | TRBV7-6 | CASSLAVSYNEQFF | TGTGCCAGCAGCTTAGCAGTCTCCTACAATGAGCAGTTCTTC
NA | TRBJ1-4 | few | TRBV11-2 | CASSPGAELFF | TGTGCCAGCAGCCCCGGAGCAGAACTGTTTTTT
NA | TRBJ2-1 | NA | TRBV6-1 | CASMRTVLRNNEQFF | TGTGCCAGCATGAGGACTGTTCTCCGGAACAATGAGCAGTTCTTC
TRBD1 | TRBJ2-3 | NA | TRBV4-1 | CASSPRGPDTQYF | TGCGCCAGCAGTCCCAGGGGGCCAGATACGCAGTATTTT
TRBD1 | TRBJ2-1 | few | TRBV12-3/TRBV12-4 | CANTPDRDNEQFF | TGTGCCAACACCCCGGACAGGGACAATGAGCAGTTCTTC
NA | TRBJ2-1 | NA | TRBV6-1 | CASSDLGDTLIANEQFF | TGTGCCAGCAGTGATTTGGGCGACACGTTGATCGCGAATGAGCAGTTCTTC
TRBD1 | TRBJ1-4 | NA | TRBV7-9 | CASSPTGGPNEKLFF | TGTGCCAGCAGCCCTACAGGGGGTCCTAATGAAAAACTGTTTTTT
NA | TRBJ1-1 | few | TRBV5-6 | CASSPGVTLNTEAFF | TGTGCCAGCAGCCCGGGGGTCACCCTGAACACTGAAGCTTTCTTT
NA | TRBJ1-1 | few | TRBV2 | CARALSGGNTEAFF | TGTGCCAGAGCCCTCTCGGGCGGGAACACTGAAGCTTTCTTT
TRBD1 | TRBJ2-5 | few | TRBV4-1 | CASSQGRDRVGETQYF | TGCGCCAGCAGCCAGGGCCGGGACAGAGTAGGAGAGACCCAGTACTTC
TRBD1 | TRBJ2-7 | NA | TRBV5-3 | CARSHPGQGGNYEQYF | TGTGCCAGAAGCCATCCGGGACAGGGAGGGAACTACGAGCAGTACTTC
NA | TRBJ1-1 | NA | TRBV28 | CASRGVEVTEAFF | TGTGCCAGCCGCGGGGTGGAAGTCACTGAAGCTTTCTTT
TRBD1 | TRBJ1-3 | NA | TRBV20-1 | CSASRTGRQGNTIYF | TGCAGTGCTAGTAGGACAGGGCGGCAGGGAAACACCATATATTTT
TRBD1 | TRBJ2-7 | many | TRBV7-9 | CASSLYGTETYEQYF | TGTGCCAGCAGCTTATACGGGACAGAGACCTACGAGCAGTACTTC
TRBD2 | TRBJ2-1 | few | TRBV3-1 | CASSQVSGGLLYEQFF | TGTGCCAGCAGCCAAGTTAGCGGGGGGCTGCTCTATGAGCAGTTCTTC
TRBD2 | TRBJ2-7 | NA | TRBV6-6 | CASTGLAGASYEQYF | TGTGCCAGCACCGGACTAGCGGGAGCCTCCTACGAGCAGTACTTC
TRBD2 | TRBJ2-3 | few | TRBV24-1 | CATSDRTSGRVSDTQYF | TGTGCCACCAGTGATCGGACTAGCGGGAGGGTCTCAGATACGCAGTATTTT
NA | TRBJ2-2 | NA | TRBV7-9 | CASSFGPKNTGELFF | TGTGCCAGCAGCTTCGGGCCTAAGAACACCGGGGAGCTGTTTTTT